This T cell receptor beta chain was recovered during a study of blood T cell repertoires in COVID-19. Background on the study: Nucleic acid was either cDNA or gDNA, and it came from T cells, B-cell-depleted T cells, or PBMCs.

In the study's own analysis: For nucleated cells, counts were estimated from reference gene primer amplification. The data were produced by immunoSEQ multiplex PCR, yet TCRdb's version contains in-frame clones alone and is incomplete. V, J and clone size derive from that table, while D and trimming were established from the DNA sequence. The sample includes approximately 240,000 clones, roughly 80% of them seen just once. Germline CDR1 reads SGHAT; CDR2 reads FQNNGV. The CDR3 runs to 14 residues. V lost 5 bases to trimming and J lost 0 bases, with 10 bases between them. Sequencing was done on a sample of peripheral blood. The V gene is TRBV11-2, the J gene TRBJ1-1, with a possible D match to TRBD1 (6 bases). The origin of this receptor is an elderly woman with active or convalescent COVID-19. CDR3 DNA: TGTGCCAGCAGCCACCAGGGGCTGAACACTGAAGCTTTCTTT. It codes for CASSHQGLNTEAFF.